This T cell receptor beta chain comes out of a study of neurological immune-mediated disorders. Sorted libraries used approximately 910,000 CD4+ or CD8+ T cells. This clonotype appeared many times. This CDR3 contains 11 residues. The V end lost 4 bases, the J end lost 4 bases, and 8 bases lay between the germline ends. CDR1 is DFQATT and CDR2 is SNEGSKA in the germline V gene (reference sequence). TCRdb redid the calling of the 5' RACE reads with MiXCR, one entry per CDR3 protein. There are about 55,000 distinct CDR3 sequences in the sample; more than 3% occur only once, and 1.9% lies in the top ten. This TCR was sampled from a woman in her forties with multiple sclerosis. Sequencing was performed on CD4+ T cells from blood. The chain joins TRBV20-1 to TRBJ2-7; perhaps TRBD1 as D (5 bases). The chain's CDR3 is CSATTGYEQYF. CDR3 DNA sequence: TGCAGTGCTACTACAGGATACGAGCAGTACTTC.